This T cell receptor beta chain was identified in a study of patients and donors after allogeneic stem cell transplantation. TCRdb itself ran the RT-PCR reads through MiXCR, one entry per CDR3 protein. The sample holds fewer than 75,000 distinct CDR3 sequences, 13% seen once. Germline V gives CDR1 MNHNS, CDR2 SASEGT. The CDR3 is 14 amino acids. V was shortened by 4 bases and J by 5 bases, with 14 bases between the two germline ends. The sample was blood, either unsorted or a sorted T cell fraction (not recorded which). The rearrangement uses TRBV6-1 and TRBJ2-5; D uncertain. The receptor was isolated from a human donor who was either an allogeneic HSCT recipient or a stem cell or donor lymphocyte infusion donor (not recorded which). It is not recorded whose cells these are; they may come from a transplant donor. The CDR3 loop reads CASSVSRPGETQYF. The CDR3 region has the DNA TGTGCCAGCAGTGTTAGTCGCCCCGGGGAGACCCAGTACTTC.